This T cell receptor (beta chain) was sequenced during a study of vaccination effects on CD4 cells after COVID-19. A word on this clone: Its antigen is currently unknown.

Sequencing followed a ViraFEST assay step that expanded antigen-specific CD4+ T cells with viral peptide pools. CD4+ T cell isolation took place after 10 days of culture. Germline V lookup: CDR1 KGHSH, CDR2 LQKENI. The CDR3 extends over 15 amino acids. J lost 0 bases, V lost 1 base, and 0 bases had no gene match. Generated by immunoSEQ multiplex PCR, the TCRdb table keeps only in-frame clones and is missing some. This table has tens of thousands of clones, 60% to 80% appearing once. Sequences were derived from CD4+ T cells from PBMCs cultured with HCoV-229E spike peptides, sampled before COVID-19 vaccination. This sequence joins TRBV18 and TRBJ2-1, with TRBD2 matching 7 bases. The clonotype originates from a human donor who received a COVID-19 vaccine. The DNA of the CDR3 is TGTGCCAGCTCACCACAGCGGGGCTCCTACAATGAGCAGTTCTTC. Encoded protein: CASSPQRGSYNEQFF.